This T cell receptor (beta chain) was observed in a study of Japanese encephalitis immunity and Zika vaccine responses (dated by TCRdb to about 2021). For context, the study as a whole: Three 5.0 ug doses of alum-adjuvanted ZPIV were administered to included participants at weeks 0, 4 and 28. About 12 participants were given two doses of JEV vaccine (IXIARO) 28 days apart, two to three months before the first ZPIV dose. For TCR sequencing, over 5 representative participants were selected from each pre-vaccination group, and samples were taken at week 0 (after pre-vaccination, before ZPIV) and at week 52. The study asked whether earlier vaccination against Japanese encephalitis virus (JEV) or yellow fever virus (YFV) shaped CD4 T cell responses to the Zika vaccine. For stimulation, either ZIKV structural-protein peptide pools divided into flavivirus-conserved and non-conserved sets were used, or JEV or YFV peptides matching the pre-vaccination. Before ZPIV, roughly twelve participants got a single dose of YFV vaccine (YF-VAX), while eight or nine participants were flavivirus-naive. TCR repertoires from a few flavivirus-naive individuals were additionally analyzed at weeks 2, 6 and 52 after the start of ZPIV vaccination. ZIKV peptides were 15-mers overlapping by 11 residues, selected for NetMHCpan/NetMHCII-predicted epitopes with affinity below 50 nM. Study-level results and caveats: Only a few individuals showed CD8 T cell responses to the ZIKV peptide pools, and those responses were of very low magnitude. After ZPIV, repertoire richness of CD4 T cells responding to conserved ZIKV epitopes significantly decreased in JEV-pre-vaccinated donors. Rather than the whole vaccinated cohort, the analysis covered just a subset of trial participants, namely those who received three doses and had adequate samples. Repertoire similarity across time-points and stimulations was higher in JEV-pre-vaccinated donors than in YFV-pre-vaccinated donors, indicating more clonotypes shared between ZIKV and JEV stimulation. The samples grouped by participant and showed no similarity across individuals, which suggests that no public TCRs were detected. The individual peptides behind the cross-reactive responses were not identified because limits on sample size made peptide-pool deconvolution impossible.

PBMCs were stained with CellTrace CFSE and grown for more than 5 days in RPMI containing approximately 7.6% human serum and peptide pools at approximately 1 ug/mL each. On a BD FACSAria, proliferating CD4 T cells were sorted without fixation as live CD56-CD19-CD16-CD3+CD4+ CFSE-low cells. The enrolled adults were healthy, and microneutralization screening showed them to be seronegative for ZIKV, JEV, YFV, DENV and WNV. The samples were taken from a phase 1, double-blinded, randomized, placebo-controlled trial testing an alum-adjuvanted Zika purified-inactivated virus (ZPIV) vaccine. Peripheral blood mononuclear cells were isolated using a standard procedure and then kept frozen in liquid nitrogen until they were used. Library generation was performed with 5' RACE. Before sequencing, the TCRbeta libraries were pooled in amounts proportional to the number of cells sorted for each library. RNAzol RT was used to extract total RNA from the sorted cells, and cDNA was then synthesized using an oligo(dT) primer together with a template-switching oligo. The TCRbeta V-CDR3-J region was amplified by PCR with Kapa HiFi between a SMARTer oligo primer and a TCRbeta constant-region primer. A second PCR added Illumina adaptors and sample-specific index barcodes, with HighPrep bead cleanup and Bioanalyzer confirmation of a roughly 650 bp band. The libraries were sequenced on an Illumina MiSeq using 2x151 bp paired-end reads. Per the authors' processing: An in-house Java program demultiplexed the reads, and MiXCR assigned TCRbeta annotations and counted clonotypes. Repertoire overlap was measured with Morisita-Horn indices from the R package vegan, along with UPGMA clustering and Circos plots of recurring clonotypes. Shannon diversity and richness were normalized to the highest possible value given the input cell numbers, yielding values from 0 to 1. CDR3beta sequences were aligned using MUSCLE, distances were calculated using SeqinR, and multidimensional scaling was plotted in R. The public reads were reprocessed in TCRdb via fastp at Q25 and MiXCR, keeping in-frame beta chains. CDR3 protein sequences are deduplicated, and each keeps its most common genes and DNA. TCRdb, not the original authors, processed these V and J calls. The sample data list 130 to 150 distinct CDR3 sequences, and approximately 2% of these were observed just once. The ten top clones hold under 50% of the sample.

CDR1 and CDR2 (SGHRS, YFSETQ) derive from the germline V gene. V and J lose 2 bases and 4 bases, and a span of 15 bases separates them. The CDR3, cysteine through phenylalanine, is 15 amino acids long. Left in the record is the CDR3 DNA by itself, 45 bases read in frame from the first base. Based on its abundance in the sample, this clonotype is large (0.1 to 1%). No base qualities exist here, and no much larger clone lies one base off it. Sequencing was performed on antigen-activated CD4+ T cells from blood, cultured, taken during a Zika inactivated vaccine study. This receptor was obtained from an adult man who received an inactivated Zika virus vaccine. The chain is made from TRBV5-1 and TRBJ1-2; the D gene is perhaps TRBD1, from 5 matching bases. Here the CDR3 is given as CASSFGVRGSYGYTF. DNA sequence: TGCGCCAGCAGCTTCGGGGTTCGGGGGAGCTATGGCTACACCTTC. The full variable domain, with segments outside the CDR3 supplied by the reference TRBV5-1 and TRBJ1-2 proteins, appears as KAGVTQTPRYLIKTRGQQVTLSCSPISGHRSVSWYQQTPGQGLQFLFEYFSETQRNKGNFPGRFSGRQFSNSRSEMNVSTLELGDSALYLCASSFGVRGSYGYTFGSGTRLTVV.